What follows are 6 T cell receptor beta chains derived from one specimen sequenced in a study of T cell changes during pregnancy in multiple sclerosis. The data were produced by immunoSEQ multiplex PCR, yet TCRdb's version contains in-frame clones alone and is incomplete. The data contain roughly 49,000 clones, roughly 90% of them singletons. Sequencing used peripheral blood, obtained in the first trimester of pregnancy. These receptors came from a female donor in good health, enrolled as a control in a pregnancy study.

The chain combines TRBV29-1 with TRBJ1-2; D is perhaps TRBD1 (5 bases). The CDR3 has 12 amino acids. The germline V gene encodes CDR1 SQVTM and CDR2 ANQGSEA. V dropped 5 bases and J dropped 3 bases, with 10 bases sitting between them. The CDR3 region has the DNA TGCAGCGTTACAGAGACAGACTATGGCTACACCTTC. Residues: CSVTETDYGYTF.

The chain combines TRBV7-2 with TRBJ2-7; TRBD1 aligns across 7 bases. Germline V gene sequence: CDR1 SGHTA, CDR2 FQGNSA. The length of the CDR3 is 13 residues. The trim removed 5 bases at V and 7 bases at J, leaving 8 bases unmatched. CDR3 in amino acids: CASSPRQGVEQYF. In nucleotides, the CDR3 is TGTGCCAGCAGCCCACGACAGGGCGTAGAGCAGTACTTC.

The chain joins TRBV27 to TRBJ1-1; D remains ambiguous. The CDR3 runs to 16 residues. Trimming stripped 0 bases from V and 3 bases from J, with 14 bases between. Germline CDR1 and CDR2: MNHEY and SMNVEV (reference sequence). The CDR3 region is CASSLSWAESHTEAFF. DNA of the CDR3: TGTGCCAGCAGTTTATCCTGGGCCGAAAGCCACACTGAAGCTTTCTTT.

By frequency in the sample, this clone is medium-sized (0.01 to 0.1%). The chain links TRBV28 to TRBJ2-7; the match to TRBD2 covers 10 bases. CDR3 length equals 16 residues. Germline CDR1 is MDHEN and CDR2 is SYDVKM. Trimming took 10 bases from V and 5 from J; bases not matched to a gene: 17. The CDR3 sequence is CATLTLKRGGPHEQYF. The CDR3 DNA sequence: TGTGCCACCCTTACTCTCAAGCGGGGGGGCCCCCACGAGCAGTACTTC. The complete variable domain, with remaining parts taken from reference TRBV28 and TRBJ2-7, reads DVKVTQSSRYLVKRTGEKVFLECVQDMDHENMFWYRQDPGLGLRLIYFSYDVKMKEKGDIPEGYSVSREKKERFSLILESASTNQTSMYLCATLTLKRGGPHEQYFGPGTRLTVT.

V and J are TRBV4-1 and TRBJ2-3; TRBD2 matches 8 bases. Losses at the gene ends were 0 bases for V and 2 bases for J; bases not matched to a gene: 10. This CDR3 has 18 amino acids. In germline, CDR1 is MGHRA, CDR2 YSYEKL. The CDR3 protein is CASSQDAAGGPLTDTQYF. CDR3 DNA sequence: TGCGCCAGCAGCCAAGATGCGGCGGGGGGACCGCTCACAGATACGCAGTATTTT.

The CDR3 region has the DNA TGCGCCAGCAGCCAAGACAGGGGCAGTACAGATACGCAGTATTTT. As protein: CASSQDRGSTDTQYF. The rearrangement uses TRBV4-3 and TRBJ2-3; D perhaps matches TRBD1 (6 bases). Germline V lookup: CDR1 LGHNA, CDR2 YSLEER. V lost 0 bases and J lost 3, with 10 bases in between. This CDR3 has 15 amino acids.